This T cell receptor (beta chain) was identified during a study of blood T cells in healthy people across ages. The use of a sample-barcoded 5' primer and a J-beta primer mix characterized a second PCR of roughly 6 to 12 cycles. TCRdb itself ran the 5' RACE reads through MiXCR, one entry per CDR3 protein. The repertoire has about 1.1 million distinct CDR3 sequences, roughly two fifths of them found once; the top ten carry around 13%. This clonotype was recorded at least ten times. Its antigen is unidentified. Overall study findings and caveats: Compared with aged donors, long-lived donors showed fewer expanded clones, suggesting selection. Diversity of TCR beta per million T cells declined in a roughly linear way with age. Naive T cell percentage strongly correlated with TCR beta diversity. A conclusive naive versus antigen-experienced comparison was prevented by the unsorted PBMCs.

CDR3 length: 12 residues. Germline V CDR1 and CDR2: SGHVT, SQSDAQ. The V and J ends lost 5 bases and 3 bases respectively, with 7 bases between them. The receptor was isolated from a man between 18 and 29 years old in good health. Specimen: blood. This chain connects TRBV7-4 to TRBJ1-1; D is perhaps TRBD1 (6 bases). CDR3 sequence (DNA): TGTGCCAGCAGCCCAGGGGACACTGAAGCTTTCTTT. Protein sequence: CASSPGDTEAFF.